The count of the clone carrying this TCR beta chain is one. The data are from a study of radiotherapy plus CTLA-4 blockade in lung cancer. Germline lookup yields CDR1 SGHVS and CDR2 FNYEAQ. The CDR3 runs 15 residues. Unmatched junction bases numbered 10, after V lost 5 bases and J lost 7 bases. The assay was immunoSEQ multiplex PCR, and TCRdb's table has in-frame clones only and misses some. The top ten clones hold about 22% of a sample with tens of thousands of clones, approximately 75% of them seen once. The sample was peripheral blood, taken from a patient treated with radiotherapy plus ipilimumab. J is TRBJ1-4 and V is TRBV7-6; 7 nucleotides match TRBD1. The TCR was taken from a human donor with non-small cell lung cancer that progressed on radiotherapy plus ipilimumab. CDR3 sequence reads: CASSLLRGQAEKLFF. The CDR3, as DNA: TGTGCCAGCAGCCTCCTACGTGGACAGGCTGAAAAACTGTTTTTT.